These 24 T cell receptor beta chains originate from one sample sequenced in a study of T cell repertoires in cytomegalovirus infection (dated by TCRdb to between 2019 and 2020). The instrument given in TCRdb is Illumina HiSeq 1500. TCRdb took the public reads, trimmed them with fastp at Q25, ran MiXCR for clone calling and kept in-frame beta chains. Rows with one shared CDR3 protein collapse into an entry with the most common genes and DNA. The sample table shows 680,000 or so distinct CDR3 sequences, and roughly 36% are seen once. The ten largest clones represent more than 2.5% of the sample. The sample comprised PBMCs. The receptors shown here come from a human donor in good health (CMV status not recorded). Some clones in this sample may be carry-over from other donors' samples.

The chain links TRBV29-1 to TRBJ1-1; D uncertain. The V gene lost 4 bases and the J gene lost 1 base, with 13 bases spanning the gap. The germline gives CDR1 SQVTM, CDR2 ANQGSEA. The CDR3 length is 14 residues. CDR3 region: CSVVIVFTNTEAFF. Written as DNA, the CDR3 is TGCAGCGTTGTCATTGTTTTTACGAACACTGAAGCTTTCTTT.

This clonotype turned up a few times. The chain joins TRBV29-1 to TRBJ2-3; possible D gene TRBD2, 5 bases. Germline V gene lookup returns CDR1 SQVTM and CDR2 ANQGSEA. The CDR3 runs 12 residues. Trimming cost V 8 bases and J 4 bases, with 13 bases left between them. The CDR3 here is CSILSEADTQYF. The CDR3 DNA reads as TGCAGCATCTTATCGGAGGCAGATACGCAGTATTTT.

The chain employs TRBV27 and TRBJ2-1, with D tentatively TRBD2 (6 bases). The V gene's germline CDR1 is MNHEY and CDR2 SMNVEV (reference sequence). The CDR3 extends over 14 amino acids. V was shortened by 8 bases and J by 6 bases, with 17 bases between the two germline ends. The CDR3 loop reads CASGGTAIANEQFF. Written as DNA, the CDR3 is TGTGCCAGCGGCGGGACGGCGATCGCCAATGAGCAGTTCTTC.

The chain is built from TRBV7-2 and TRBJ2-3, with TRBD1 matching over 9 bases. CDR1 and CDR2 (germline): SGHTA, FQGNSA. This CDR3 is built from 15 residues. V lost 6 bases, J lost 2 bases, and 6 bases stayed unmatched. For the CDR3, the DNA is TGTGCCAGCAGGCCGGGACAGGGAAACACAGATACGCAGTATTTT. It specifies CASRPGQGNTDTQYF.

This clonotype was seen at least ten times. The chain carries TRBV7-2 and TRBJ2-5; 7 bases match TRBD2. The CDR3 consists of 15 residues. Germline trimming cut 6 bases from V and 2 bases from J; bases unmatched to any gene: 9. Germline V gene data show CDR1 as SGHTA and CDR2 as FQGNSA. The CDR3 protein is CASRSIRDYQETQYF. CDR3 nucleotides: TGTGCCAGCAGATCTATCCGGGACTATCAAGAGACCCAGTACTTC.

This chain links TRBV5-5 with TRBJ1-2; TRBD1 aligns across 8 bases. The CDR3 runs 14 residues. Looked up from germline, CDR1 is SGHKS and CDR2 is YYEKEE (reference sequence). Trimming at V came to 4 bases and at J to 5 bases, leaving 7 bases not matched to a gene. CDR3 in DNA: TGTGCCAGCAGCAGCCCCAGACAGGGGTATGGCTACACCTTC. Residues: CASSSPRQGYGYTF.

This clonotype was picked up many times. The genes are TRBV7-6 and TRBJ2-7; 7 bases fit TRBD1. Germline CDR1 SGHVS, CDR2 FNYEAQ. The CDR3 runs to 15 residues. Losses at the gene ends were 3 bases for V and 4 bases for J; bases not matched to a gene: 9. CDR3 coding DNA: TGTGCCAGCAGCTTCTTGACAGGGATGGGGTACGAGCAGTACTTC. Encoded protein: CASSFLTGMGYEQYF.

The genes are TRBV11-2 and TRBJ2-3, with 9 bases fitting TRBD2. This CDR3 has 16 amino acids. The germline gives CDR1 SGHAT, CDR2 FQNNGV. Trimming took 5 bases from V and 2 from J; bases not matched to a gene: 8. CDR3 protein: CASSRLAGDLTDTQYF. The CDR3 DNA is TGTGCCAGCAGCCGATTAGCGGGGGACCTCACAGATACGCAGTATTTT.

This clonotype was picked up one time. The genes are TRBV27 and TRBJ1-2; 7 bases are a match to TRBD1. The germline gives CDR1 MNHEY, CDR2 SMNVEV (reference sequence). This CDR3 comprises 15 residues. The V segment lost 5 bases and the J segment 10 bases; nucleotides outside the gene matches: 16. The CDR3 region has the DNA TGTGCCAGCAGTAACACAAAGACAGGGTACTATTTCTACACCTTC. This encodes CASSNTKTGYYFYTF.

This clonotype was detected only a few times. The CDR3 loop reads CATLRGSTDTQYF. The CDR3 bases are TGTGCCACTTTAAGGGGGTCCACAGATACGCAGTATTTT. The rearrangement links TRBV6-1 to TRBJ2-3; D may be TRBD1 (6 bases). V dropped 10 bases and J dropped 2 bases, with 13 bases sitting between them. From germline, CDR1 is MNHNS and CDR2 SASEGT. This CDR3 region has 13 residues.

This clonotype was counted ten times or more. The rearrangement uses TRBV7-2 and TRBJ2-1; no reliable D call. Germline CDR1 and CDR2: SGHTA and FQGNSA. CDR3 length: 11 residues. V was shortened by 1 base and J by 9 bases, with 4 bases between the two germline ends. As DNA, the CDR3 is TGTGCCAGCAGCTTAGTTCTTGAGCAGTTCTTC. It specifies CASSLVLEQFF.

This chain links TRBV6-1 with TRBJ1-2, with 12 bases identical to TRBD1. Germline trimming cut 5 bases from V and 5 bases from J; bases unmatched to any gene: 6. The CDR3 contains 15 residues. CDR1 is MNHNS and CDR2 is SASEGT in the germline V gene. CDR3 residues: CASSPGTGGSYGYTF. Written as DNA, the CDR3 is TGTGCCAGCAGTCCCGGGACAGGGGGCTCGTATGGCTACACCTTC.

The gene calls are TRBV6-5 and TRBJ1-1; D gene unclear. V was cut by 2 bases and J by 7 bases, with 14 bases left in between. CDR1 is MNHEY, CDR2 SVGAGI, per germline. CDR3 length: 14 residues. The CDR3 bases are TGTGCCAGCAGTTACGCAGCGGGGTGGGTTGAAGCTTTCTTT. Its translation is CASSYAAGWVEAFF.

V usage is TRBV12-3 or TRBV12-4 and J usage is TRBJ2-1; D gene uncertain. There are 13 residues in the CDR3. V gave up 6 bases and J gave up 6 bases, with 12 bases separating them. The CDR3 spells CASRPGPGNEQFF. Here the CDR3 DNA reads TGTGCCAGCAGACCCGGACCAGGCAATGAGCAGTTCTTC.

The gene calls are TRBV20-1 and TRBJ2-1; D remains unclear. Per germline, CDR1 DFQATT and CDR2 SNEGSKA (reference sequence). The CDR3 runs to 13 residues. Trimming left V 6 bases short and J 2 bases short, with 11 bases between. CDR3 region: CSARSPPYNEQFF. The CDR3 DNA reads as TGCAGTGCGCGGAGCCCCCCCTACAATGAGCAGTTCTTC.

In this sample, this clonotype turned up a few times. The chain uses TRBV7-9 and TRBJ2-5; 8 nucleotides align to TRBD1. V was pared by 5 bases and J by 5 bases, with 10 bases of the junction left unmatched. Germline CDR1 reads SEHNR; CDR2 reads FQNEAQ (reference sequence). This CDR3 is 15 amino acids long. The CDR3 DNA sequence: TGTGCCAGCAGCACCGGACAGGGACGACGGGAGACCCAGTACTTC. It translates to CASSTGQGRRETQYF.

The CDR3 protein is CASSDSWGVDGYTF. The CDR3 bases are TGTGCCAGCAGTGACTCCTGGGGAGTCGATGGCTACACCTTC. The chain carries TRBV6-4 and TRBJ1-2; D ambiguous. The germline CDR1 and CDR2 sequences are MRHNA and SNTAGT. The V gene lost 0 bases and the J gene lost 6 bases, with 11 bases spanning the gap. The length of the CDR3 is 14 residues.

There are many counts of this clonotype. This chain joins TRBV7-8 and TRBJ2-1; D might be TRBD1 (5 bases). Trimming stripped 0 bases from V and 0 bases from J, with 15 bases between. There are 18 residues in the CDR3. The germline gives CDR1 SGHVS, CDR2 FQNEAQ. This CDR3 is CASSLAALQAYSYNEQFF. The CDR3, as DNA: TGTGCCAGCAGCTTAGCCGCACTACAGGCATACTCCTACAATGAGCAGTTCTTC.

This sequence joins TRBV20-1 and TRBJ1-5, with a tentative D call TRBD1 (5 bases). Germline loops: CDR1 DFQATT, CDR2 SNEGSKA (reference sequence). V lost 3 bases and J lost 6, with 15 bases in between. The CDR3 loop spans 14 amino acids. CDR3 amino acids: CSARVWGSSQPQHF. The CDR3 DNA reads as TGCAGTGCTAGGGTCTGGGGGTCTAGTCAGCCCCAGCATTTT.

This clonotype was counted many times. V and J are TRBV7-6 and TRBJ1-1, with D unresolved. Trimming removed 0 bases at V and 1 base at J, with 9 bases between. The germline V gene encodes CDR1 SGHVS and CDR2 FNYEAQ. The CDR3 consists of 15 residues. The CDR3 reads CASSLAGGGNTEAFF. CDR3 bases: TGTGCCAGCAGCTTAGCAGGAGGCGGGAACACTGAAGCTTTCTTT.

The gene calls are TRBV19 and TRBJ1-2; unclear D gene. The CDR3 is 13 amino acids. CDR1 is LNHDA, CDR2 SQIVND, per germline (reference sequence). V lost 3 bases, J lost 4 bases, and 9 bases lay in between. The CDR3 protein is CASSMFTLYGYTF. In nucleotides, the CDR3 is TGTGCCAGTAGTATGTTTACCCTCTATGGCTACACCTTC.

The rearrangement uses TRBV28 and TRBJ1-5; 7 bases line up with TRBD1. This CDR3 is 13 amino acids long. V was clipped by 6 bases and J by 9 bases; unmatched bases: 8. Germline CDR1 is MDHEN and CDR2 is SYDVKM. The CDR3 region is CASRAGGVWPQHF. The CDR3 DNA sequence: TGTGCCAGCAGGGCAGGGGGGGTGTGGCCCCAGCATTTT.

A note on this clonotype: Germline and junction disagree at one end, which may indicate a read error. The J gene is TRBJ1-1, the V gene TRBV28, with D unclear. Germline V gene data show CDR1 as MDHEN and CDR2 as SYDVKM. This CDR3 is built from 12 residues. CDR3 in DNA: TGTGCCAGCAGTTTGCCTCCGGAAGCCTCCCGTTTT. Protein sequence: CASSLPPEASRF.

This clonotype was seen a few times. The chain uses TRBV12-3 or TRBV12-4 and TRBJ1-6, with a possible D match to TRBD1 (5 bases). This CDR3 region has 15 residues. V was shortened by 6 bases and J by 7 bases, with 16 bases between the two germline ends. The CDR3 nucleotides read TGTGCCAGCAGGGGCAGGGTTGCCGTGAATTCACCCCTCCACTTT. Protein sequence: CASRGRVAVNSPLHF.